These 23 T cell receptor beta chains share one sample of origin, sequenced in a study of post-analysis software for immune sequencing data. The study's findings and limits: Five TRBV segments occurring more often in patients than controls included TRBV5-6, TRBV5-1 and TRBV20-1.

Tagging with unique molecular identifiers was a feature of the TCR beta cDNA libraries. TCRdb re-called the PCR reads through MiXCR, storing one row per CDR3 protein. Of some 800,000 distinct CDR3 sequences listed, approximately 44% are singletons. These receptors' targets are unknown. The sequencing input was blood. The receptors shown here come from a girl between 5 and 17 years old with multiple sclerosis.

This clonotype was seen only a few times. V usage is TRBV3-1 and J usage is TRBJ2-1, with 7 bases fitting TRBD2. Germline values: CDR1 LGHDT, CDR2 YNNKEL (reference sequence). J gave up 7 bases and V 0 bases, and 6 bases lay outside the gene matches. The CDR3 runs to 15 residues. The CDR3 DNA reads TGTGCCAGCAGCCAAGATTTCGCTAGCGGTAATGAGCAGTTCTTC. The encoded protein is CASSQDFASGNEQFF.

This clonotype was observed a few times. The chain uses TRBV7-6 and TRBJ2-7; 11 bases agree with TRBD2. V was pared by 6 bases and J by 4 bases, with 8 bases of the junction left unmatched. Germline V gives CDR1 SGHVS, CDR2 FNYEAQ. CDR3 length equals 15 residues. Here the CDR3 DNA reads TGTGCCAGCAGTCCCTTAGCGGGAGGGGGGTACGAGCAGTACTTC. Amino acids: CASSPLAGGGYEQYF.

V is TRBV15 and J is TRBJ1-5, with D perhaps TRBD1 (5 bases). CDR1 is LNHNV, CDR2 YYDKDF, per germline (reference sequence). V lost 3 bases to trimming and J lost 6 bases, with 21 bases between them. The CDR3 totals 17 residues. DNA of the CDR3: TGTGCCACCAGCAGGAAGGGGCCCCTCGAGGACCCTCAGCCCCAGCATTTT. It encodes CATSRKGPLEDPQPQHF.

V usage is TRBV11-2 and J usage is TRBJ2-3; 13 bases match TRBD2. Per the germline V gene, CDR1 is SGHAT and CDR2 is FQNNGV. The CDR3 extends over 15 amino acids. V trimming: 3 bases; J trimming: 10 bases; junction bases outside the gene matches: 7. DNA for the CDR3: TGTGCCAGCAGCTTGGGACTAGCGGGATTCGGCGCGCAGTATTTT. Protein: CASSLGLAGFGAQYF.

This clonotype was counted between two and nine times. The rearrangement links TRBV11-2 to TRBJ2-1; 8 bases agree with TRBD2. V shed 0 bases, J shed 3 bases, and the junction held 4 bases outside the gene matches. CDR3 length: 16 amino acids. CDR1 and CDR2 (germline): SGHAT, FQNNGV. CDR3 coding DNA: TGTGCCAGCAGCTTAGATCGGGAGGGAATCTACAATGAGCAGTTCTTC. It yields the protein CASSLDREGIYNEQFF.

This clonotype was picked up a small number of times. The chain uses TRBV27 and TRBJ1-5, with 8 bases matching TRBD1. CDR3 size: 15 residues. V was pared by 6 bases and J by 5 bases, with 9 bases of the junction left unmatched. From germline, CDR1 is MNHEY and CDR2 SMNVEV (reference sequence). This chain's CDR3 is CASRARTGRDQPQHF. The DNA for the CDR3 is TGTGCCAGCAGGGCCAGGACAGGGAGGGATCAGCCCCAGCATTTT.

V usage is TRBV12-3 or TRBV12-4 and J usage is TRBJ1-5; no reliable D call. CDR3 length equals 15 residues. Trimming left V 0 bases short and J 3 bases short, with 9 bases between. This CDR3 reads CASSLALGNNQPQHF. The CDR3 DNA follows: TGTGCCAGCAGTTTAGCGTTGGGAAACAATCAGCCCCAGCATTTT.

This clonotype appeared a few times. The V and J genes are TRBV6-5 and TRBJ1-2, with D hard to call. The CDR3 has 15 amino acids. CDR1 MNHEY and CDR2 SVGAGI come from the germline V gene. The V and J ends lost 2 bases and 6 bases respectively, with 16 bases between them. CDR3 sequence reads: CASSYRPEDFNGYTF. The CDR3 bases are TGTGCCAGCAGTTACCGGCCCGAGGACTTTAATGGCTACACCTTC.

The chain has TRBV2 and TRBJ2-1; 7 bases fit TRBD1. The CDR3 is made up of 16 amino acids. CDR1 is SNHLY and CDR2 is FYNNEI in the germline V gene. V was pared by 6 bases and J by 2 bases, with 10 bases of the junction left unmatched. CDR3 residues: CASSDVTGVAYNEQFF. The CDR3 DNA is TGTGCCAGCAGCGACGTTACAGGGGTGGCCTACAATGAGCAGTTCTTC. The variable domain in full, completed from reference TRBV2 and TRBJ2-1, reads EPEVTQTPSHQVTQMGQEVILRCVPISNHLYFYWYRQILGQKVEFLVSFYNNEISEKSEIFDDQFSVERPDGSNFTLKIRSTKLEDSAMYFCASSDVTGVAYNEQFFGPGTRLTVL.

With respect to this clonotype: A read error may produce the germline difference seen at one junction end. The rearrangement joins TRBV6-5 to TRBJ1-1; D might be TRBD1 (5 bases). Germline assignment: CDR1 MNHEY and CDR2 SVGAGI. This CDR3 has 13 residues. CDR3 sequence reads: CAGSYTGGNEAFF. The CDR3 bases are TGTGCCGGCAGTTACACGGGGGGGAATGAAGCTTTCTTT.

The chain links TRBV6-5 to TRBJ1-1, with 7 bases identical to TRBD1. The germline gives CDR1 MNHEY, CDR2 SVGAGI. V lost 6 bases and J lost 1; bases outside the gene matches: 11. The CDR3 has 16 residues. The CDR3 reads CASSIHPAGGNTEAFF. Here the CDR3 DNA reads TGTGCCAGCAGCATTCATCCCGCAGGGGGGAACACTGAAGCTTTCTTT.

The chain employs TRBV29-1 and TRBJ1-2; 10 positions match TRBD1. This CDR3 comprises 13 residues. V dropped 4 bases and J dropped 6; count of bases not matched to a gene: 5. Per the germline V gene, CDR1 is SQVTM and CDR2 is ANQGSEA. In nucleotides, the CDR3 is TGCAGCGTTGGGGACAGGGGAGGGGATGGCTACACCTTC. The encoded protein is CSVGDRGGDGYTF.

This clonotype came up a few times. This chain joins TRBV6-1 and TRBJ2-5; D perhaps matches TRBD1 (6 bases). V was trimmed by 3 bases and J by 4 bases, leaving 15 bases between them. Germline CDR1 and CDR2: MNHNS and SASEGT. The CDR3 covers 15 residues. For the CDR3, the DNA is TGTGCCAGCAGTGATACCGGACAGATCCGAGAGACCCAGTACTTC. As protein: CASSDTGQIRETQYF.

This clonotype showed up just a few times. The V call is TRBV6-5, the J call TRBJ2-5; D not resolved. Trimming removed 5 bases at V and 1 base at J, with 11 bases between. Germline CDR1 is MNHEY and CDR2 is SVGAGI. This CDR3 is 14 amino acids long. The CDR3 bases are TGTGCCAGCAGTACCCTCGGACCCCAAGAGACCCAGTACTTC. This gives the protein CASSTLGPQETQYF.

V is TRBV20-1 and J is TRBJ2-5, with 16 bases identical to TRBD2. The end of the DNA fits TRBJ2-7 better, so the J call may be wrong. The CDR3 contains 15 residues. Germline CDR1 reads DFQATT; CDR2 reads SNEGSKA (reference sequence). The CDR3, as DNA: TGCAGTGCTAGGGGACTAGCGGGAGGGAAAAACGAGCAGTACTTC. Translation gives CSARGLAGGKNEQYF.

This clonotype turned up a few times. This chain joins TRBV6-2 or TRBV6-3 and TRBJ2-5, with TRBD2 matching over 7 bases. This CDR3 spans 15 amino acids. CDR1 and CDR2 (germline): MNHEY, SVGEGT. With 1 base clipped from V and 1 base from J, the junction kept 3 bases outside the gene matches. CDR3: CASSYWAGAQETQYF. The CDR3 nucleotides read TGTGCCAGCAGTTACTGGGCGGGAGCCCAAGAGACCCAGTACTTC.

This clonotype was detected only a few times. CDR3 region: CASSLAVSFRFLQFF. The CDR3 nucleotides read TGTGCCAGCAGCTTGGCGGTTTCTTTCCGGTTCCTGCAGTTCTTC. J is TRBJ2-1 and V is TRBV5-5; D is unclear. The germline CDR1 and CDR2 sequences are SGHKS and YYEKEE (reference sequence). Trimming removed 0 bases from V and 12 bases from J, with 19 bases in between. The length of the CDR3 is 15 residues.

This clonotype was seen more than once but under ten times. This chain connects TRBV20-1 to TRBJ1-1; D possibly corresponds to TRBD1 (6 bases). Germline CDR1 DFQATT, CDR2 SNEGSKA (reference sequence). V gave up 3 bases and J gave up 6 bases, with 14 bases separating them. This CDR3 comprises 13 residues. This CDR3 is CSARETGLAEAFF. Written as DNA, the CDR3 is TGCAGTGCTAGGGAGACAGGTTTGGCTGAAGCTTTCTTT.

Only one count was recorded for this clonotype. The rearrangement joins TRBV6-5 to TRBJ2-7; perhaps TRBD2 as D (5 bases). The J call is in doubt because the DNA end fits TRBJ2-5 better. Germline values: CDR1 MNHEY, CDR2 SVGAGI. This CDR3 has 13 residues. In DNA, the CDR3 is TGTGCCAGCAGTGAGGGATGGGGAGAGACCCAGTACTTC. This codes for CASSEGWGETQYF.

This chain uses TRBV20-1 with TRBJ1-6; 10 bases fit TRBD1. The CDR3 runs 15 residues. Germline V gene lookup returns CDR1 DFQATT and CDR2 SNEGSKA (reference sequence). The ends lost 3 bases at V and 10 bases at J; junction bases unmatched: 9. Written as DNA, the CDR3 is TGCAGTGCTAGGACAGGGGGCATCCTAGGATCACCCCTCCACTTT. Translated, it gives CSARTGGILGSPLHF.

The CDR3 loop is CASSLGPRIPYEQYF. CDR3 in DNA: TGTGCCAGCAGCTTAGGACCTAGGATCCCCTACGAGCAGTACTTC. This chain joins TRBV7-3 and TRBJ2-7; D call uncertain. The germline V and J ends were trimmed by 2 bases and 2 bases, with 13 bases remaining between them. The germline CDR1 and CDR2 sequences are SGHTA and FQGTGA. The CDR3 length is 15 residues.

The chain uses TRBV20-1 and TRBJ2-1, with TRBD2 identical over 8 bases. J gave up 0 bases and V 1 base, and 2 bases lay outside the gene matches. The V gene's germline CDR1 is DFQATT and CDR2 SNEGSKA (reference sequence). There are 15 residues in the CDR3. CDR3 region: CSARVSGVSYNEQFF. The CDR3 coding sequence is TGCAGTGCTAGAGTTAGCGGGGTCTCCTACAATGAGCAGTTCTTC.

The chain has TRBV29-1 and TRBJ2-1, with 7 bases fitting TRBD2. J lost 2 bases, V lost 5 bases, and 6 bases had no gene match. The CDR3 is 14 residues long. CDR1 and CDR2 (germline): SQVTM, ANQGSEA. DNA for the CDR3: TGCAGCGTTCCAGCGGGACCTCCCTACAATGAGCAGTTCTTC. It codes for CSVPAGPPYNEQFF.